Listed below are T cell receptor beta chains from one sample, sequenced in a study of blood T cell repertoires in COVID-19. Method: immunoSEQ multiplex PCR; TCRdb's copy keeps in-frame clones and lacks some. The data hold 120,000 to 150,000 clones, with 70% to 90% observed a single time. The specimen was PBMCs or T cells enriched from blood (not recorded which). All receptors come from a woman aged 30 to 39 with acute COVID-19. Both conserved end residues are part of each CDR3. A D gene is named only where the DNA matches it firmly. Not every row has a clone size; where given, it reads once, few, many or a size class.

TRBJ2-7,TRBV7-2,TRBD2,-,CASSYVSGSGAEQYF,TGTGCCAGCAGCTATGTTAGCGGGAGTGGGGCCGAGCAGTACTTC
TRBJ2-3,TRBV28,-,-,CASSSYGERTDTQYF,TGTGCCAGCAGTTCCTACGGGGAGCGCACAGATACGCAGTATTTT
TRBJ2-7,TRBV30,-,-,CAWSDGSSYEQYF,TGTGCCTGGAGTGACGGGAGCTCCTACGAGCAGTACTTC
TRBJ2-5,TRBV19,-,-,CASSARGQKKETQYF,TGTGCCAGTAGTGCACGTGGACAGAAAAAAGAGACCCAGTACTTC
TRBJ2-3,TRBV11-2,TRBD2,-,CASRFPPGTNTDTQYF,TGTGCCAGCAGATTCCCTCCCGGGACTAACACAGATACGCAGTATTTT
TRBJ2-1,TRBV19,TRBD1,-,CASSIGPTTGSLWDEQFF,TGTGCCAGTAGTATAGGCCCAACGACAGGGAGCCTTTGGGATGAGCAGTTCTTC
TRBJ1-6,TRBV30,-,-,CAWTLGGASSYNSPLHF,TGTGCCTGGACCCTTGGTGGGGCCAGCTCCTATAATTCACCCCTCCACTTT
TRBJ2-1,TRBV24-1,-,-,CATSDPPQNEQFF,TGTGCCACCAGTGATCCCCCGCAGAATGAGCAGTTCTTC
TRBJ1-2,TRBV12-5,-,-,CASGLWSGGYTF,TGTGCTAGTGGTCTCTGGTCGGGAGGCTACACCTTC
TRBJ1-5,TRBV28,-,-,CASPTGVYSNQPQHF,TGTGCCAGCCCCACGGGTGTTTATAGCAATCAGCCCCAGCATTTT
TRBJ1-2,TRBV6-4,TRBD1,once,CATRQGNSVGYTF,TGTGCCACCCGACAGGGAAATTCTGTTGGCTACACCTTC
TRBJ1-2,TRBV4-3,-,-,CASSRGDTRYGYTF,TGCGCCAGCAGCCGGGGGGATACTCGTTATGGCTACACCTTC
TRBJ2-2,TRBV7-9,-,-,CASREGGTGELFF,TGTGCCAGCAGGGAGGGTGGCACCGGGGAGCTGTTTTTT
TRBJ1-4,TRBV5-1,-,-,CASSLEGVPNEKLFF,TGCGCCAGCAGCTTGGAAGGGGTCCCTAATGAAAAACTGTTTTTT
TRBJ2-6,TRBV30,-,-,CAWSTGSGANVLTF,TGTGCCTGGAGTACAGGGTCTGGGGCCAACGTCCTGACTTTC
TRBJ1-1,TRBV6-6,TRBD1,-,CASSYSPTGFGTEAFF,TGTGCCAGCAGTTACTCCCCGACAGGGTTCGGCACTGAAGCTTTCTTT
TRBJ2-2,TRBV28,TRBD1,-,CASSFGTDTGELFF,TGTGCCAGCAGTTTCGGGACAGACACCGGGGAGCTGTTTTTT
TRBJ2-3,TRBV27,-,-,CASSLPGSDTDTQYF,TGTGCCAGCAGTTTACCGGGATCGGACACAGATACGCAGTATTTT
TRBJ2-7,TRBV21-1,-,-,CASSKFGTLAYEQYF,TGTGCCAGCAGCAAATTTGGGACACTGGCCTACGAGCAGTACTTC
TRBJ2-6,TRBV30,-,-,CAWGSDRFFTGANVLTF,TGTGCCTGGGGATCCGACAGGTTTTTTACTGGGGCCAACGTCCTGACTTTC
TRBJ1-6,TRBV13,TRBD1,-,CASSLGGGDRDSPLHF,TGTGCCAGCAGCCTTGGAGGGGGCGATAGGGATTCACCCCTCCACTTT
TRBJ2-3,TRBV7-6,-,-,CASSPSIKARSGSTDTQYF,TGTGCCAGCAGCCCGTCCATCAAAGCCAGGAGCGGGAGCACAGATACGCAGTATTTT
TRBJ2-1,TRBV15,-,-,CATSRNTGSRIF,TGTGCCACCAGCAGAAATACAGGGTCCCGGATCTTC
TRBJ1-3,TRBV24-1,-,once,CATSLHARSGNTIYF,TGTGCCACCAGTCTCCACGCCAGATCTGGAAACACCATATATTTT
TRBJ2-2,TRBV28,TRBD2,-,CASSPTSGRYTGELFF,TGTGCCAGCAGCCCGACTAGCGGGAGGTACACCGGGGAGCTGTTTTTT
TRBJ1-1,TRBV5-1,TRBD1,-,CASHDLPQGADTEAFF,TGCGCCAGCCACGATCTACCCCAGGGGGCAGACACTGAAGCTTTCTTT
TRBJ2-7,TRBV7-9,-,-,CASTRGLPDGEQYF,TGTGCCAGCACCCGTGGGCTCCCAGATGGCGAGCAGTACTTC
TRBJ1-2,TRBV6-6,TRBD1,few,CASSLEGQGYGYTF,TGTGCCAGCAGTTTAGAGGGACAGGGGTATGGCTACACCTTC
TRBJ2-1,TRBV18,-,-,CASSPQTSVTLNEQFF,TGTGCCAGCTCACCACAGACTAGTGTGACACTGAATGAGCAGTTCTTC
TRBJ2-3,TRBV9,TRBD2,-,CASSVGGSSGIITDTQYF,TGTGCCAGCAGCGTAGGGGGTTCTAGCGGGATAATTACAGATACGCAGTATTTT
TRBJ1-5,TRBV7-2,TRBD1,-,CASSLLTGTGQPQHF,TGTGCCAGCAGCTTATTGACAGGGACCGGTCAGCCCCAGCATTTT
TRBJ2-7,TRBV21-1,-,once,CASSRYLRDEQYF,TGTGCCAGCAGCCGATACCTGAGGGACGAGCAGTACTTC
TRBJ2-7,TRBV6-5,-,-,CASRRDLGPYEQYF,TGTGCCAGCAGGAGAGATTTGGGCCCCTACGAGCAGTACTTC
TRBJ2-7,TRBV5-1,TRBD2,-,CASSLVASGLGSYEQYF,TGCGCCAGCAGCTTGGTGGCTAGCGGGTTAGGGTCCTACGAGCAGTACTTC
TRBJ1-1,TRBV4-1,TRBD1,-,CASSHGTGTEAFF,TGCGCCAGCAGCCATGGGACAGGGACTGAAGCTTTCTTT
TRBJ1-2,TRBV3-1/TRBV3-2,-,-,CATLGVHAYGYTF,TGTGCCACCCTAGGAGTTCACGCTTATGGCTACACCTTC
TRBJ1-5,TRBV19,-,-,CASSGHFNQPQHF,TGTGCCAGTAGTGGGCATTTTAATCAGCCCCAGCATTTT
TRBJ1-5,TRBV27,TRBD1,-,CASSPTGTVSNQPQHF,TGTGCCAGCAGTCCAACCGGGACAGTGAGCAATCAGCCCCAGCATTTT
TRBJ1-1,TRBV6-2/TRBV6-3,TRBD1,-,CASSGPGTGDTEAFF,TGTGCCAGCAGTGGGCCAGGGACAGGGGACACTGAAGCTTTCTTT
TRBJ2-1,TRBV9,TRBD2,-,CASSDQGLGVYNEQFF,TGTGCCAGCAGCGACCAGGGACTAGGGGTGTATAATGAGCAGTTCTTC
TRBJ1-5,TRBV2,TRBD1,-,CASSQTGQDSNQPQHF,TGTGCCAGCAGCCAAACGGGACAGGACAGCAATCAGCCCCAGCATTTT
TRBJ2-2,TRBV11-3,-,-,CASSSGRGNTGELFF,TGTGCCAGCAGCTCAGGACGGGGGAACACCGGGGAGCTGTTTTTT
TRBJ1-4,TRBV6-5,-,-,CASSPPGEKLFF,TGTGCCAGCAGTCCCCCGGGTGAAAAACTGTTTTTT
TRBJ2-7,TRBV11-2,-,-,CASSSGQLSYEQYF,TGTGCCAGCAGCTCTGGACAGCTGTCCTACGAGCAGTACTTC